The sequence of this T cell receptor (beta chain) was determined in a study of cytomegalovirus exposure and HLA in healthy donors. Whole-study results and caveats: There were some public TCRs occurring in many donors, but most TCR sequences were rare.

Use of 60 Vbeta and 13 Jbeta primers characterized the PCR. Assay: immunoSEQ multiplex PCR; the TCRdb copy retains only in-frame clones and omits some. The sample has fewer than 110,000 clones, around 61% seen once. The CDR3 runs to 13 residues. Germline V gives CDR1 MNHEY, CDR2 SVGAGI. V lost 2 bases and J 2 bases, leaving 7 bases between the germline ends. Points on this clone: Its target is unknown.

The sequencing sample was made of PBMCs. J is TRBJ2-7 and V is TRBV6-5; D perhaps matches TRBD2 (5 bases). The clonotype originates from a woman in her forties or fifties in good health and CMV-seronegative. CDR3 in amino acids: CASSYGSTYEQYF. The CDR3 bases are TGTGCCAGCAGTTACGGGAGCACCTACGAGCAGTACTTC.